This T cell receptor beta chain appears in the sequencing data of a study of control samples from healthy donors and cancer patients. The germline V gene encodes CDR1 ENHRY and CDR2 SYGVKD. There are 16 residues in the CDR3. J gave up 1 base and V 3 bases, and 5 bases lay outside the gene matches. The assay was immunoSEQ multiplex PCR, and TCRdb's table has in-frame clones only and misses some. The sample has about 94,000 clones; over 75% are singletons. The J gene is TRBJ2-1, the V gene TRBV10-3; 8 bases agree with TRBD1. The specimen sequenced was blood. The receptor was derived from a woman in her late teens or twenties in good health. The CDR3 region is CAISDLDRGSYNEQFF. CDR3 coding DNA: TGTGCCATCAGTGACCTCGACAGGGGATCCTACAATGAGCAGTTCTTC.